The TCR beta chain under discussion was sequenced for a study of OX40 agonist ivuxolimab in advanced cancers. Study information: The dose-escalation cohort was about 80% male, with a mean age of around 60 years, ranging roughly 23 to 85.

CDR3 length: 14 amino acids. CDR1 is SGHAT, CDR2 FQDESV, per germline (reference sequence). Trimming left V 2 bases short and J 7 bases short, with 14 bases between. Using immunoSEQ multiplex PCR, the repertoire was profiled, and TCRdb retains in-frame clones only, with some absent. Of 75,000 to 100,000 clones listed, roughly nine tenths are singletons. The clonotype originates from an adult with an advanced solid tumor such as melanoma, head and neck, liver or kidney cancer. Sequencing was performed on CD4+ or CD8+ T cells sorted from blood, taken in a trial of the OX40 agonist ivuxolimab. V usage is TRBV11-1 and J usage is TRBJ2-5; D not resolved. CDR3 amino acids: CASSLPTQPGTQYF. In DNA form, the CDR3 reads TGTGCCAGCAGCTTACCGACCCAACCCGGGACCCAGTACTTC.